This TCR beta chain was found in a study of cytomegalovirus exposure and HLA in healthy donors. Overall study results and limits: For most subjects, TCR beta sequences were reported to predict HLA-A and HLA-B alleles with accuracy.

Only one count was recorded for this clone. What it binds is not known. V dropped 5 bases and J dropped 4; count of bases not matched to a gene: 9. The germline gives CDR1 SEHNR, CDR2 FQNEAQ (reference sequence). The CDR3 consists of 16 residues. It was with 60 Vbeta and 13 Jbeta primers that the PCR ran. Clones were read by immunoSEQ multiplex PCR, and TCRdb kept only the in-frame ones, dropping some. The table lists about 180,000 clones, roughly 79% of them singletons. The gene calls are TRBV7-9 and TRBJ2-5, with TRBD1 identical over 11 bases. The receptor was isolated from a male donor in good health and CMV-seronegative. Sequencing used PBMCs. This chain's CDR3 is CASSTRTGGSVETQYF. The CDR3 DNA sequence: TGTGCCAGCAGCACTCGGACAGGGGGCAGCGTAGAGACCCAGTACTTC.